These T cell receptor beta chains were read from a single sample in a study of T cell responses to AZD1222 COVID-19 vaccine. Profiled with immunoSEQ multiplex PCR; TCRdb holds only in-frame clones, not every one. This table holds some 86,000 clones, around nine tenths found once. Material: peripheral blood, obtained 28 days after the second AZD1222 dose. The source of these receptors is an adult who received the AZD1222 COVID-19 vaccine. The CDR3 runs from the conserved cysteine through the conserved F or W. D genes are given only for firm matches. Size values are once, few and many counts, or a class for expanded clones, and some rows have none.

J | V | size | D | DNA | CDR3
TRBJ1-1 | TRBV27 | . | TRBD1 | TGTGCCAGCAGCCTCAGACAGGGTTGGAAAGCTTTCTTT | CASSLRQGWKAFF
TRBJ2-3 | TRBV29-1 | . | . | TGCAGCGTTGAAAGAACTGATACGCAGTATTTT | CSVERTDTQYF
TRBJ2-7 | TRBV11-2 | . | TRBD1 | TGTGCCAGCAGCTTTTCTATAGGGACAGGGGAGTACGAGCAGTACTTC | CASSFSIGTGEYEQYF
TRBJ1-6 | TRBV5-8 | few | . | TGTGCCAGTGGGATCGGCTCCTATAATTCACCCCTCCACTTT | CASGIGSYNSPLHF
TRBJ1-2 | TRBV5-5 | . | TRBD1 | TGTGCCAGCAGTCCGACCGGCGACAGGGGGAACTATGGCTACACCTTC | CASSPTGDRGNYGYTF
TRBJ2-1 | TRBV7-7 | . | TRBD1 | TGTGCTAGCAGCCAGACAGGGGGCGCGACTGATGAGCAGTTCTTC | CASSQTGGATDEQFF
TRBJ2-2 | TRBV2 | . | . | TGTGCCAGCAGTGAGTTAAGGGACACCGGGGAGCTGTTTTTT | CASSELRDTGELFF
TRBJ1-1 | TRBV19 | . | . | TGTGCCAGTGCAACCTTGTGGGTAGGACAGAACACTGAAGCTTTCTTT | CASATLWVGQNTEAFF
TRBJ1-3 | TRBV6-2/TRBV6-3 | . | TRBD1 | TGTGCCAGCAGCTACTTCACAGGGGAGACTGGAAACACCATATATTTT | CASSYFTGETGNTIYF
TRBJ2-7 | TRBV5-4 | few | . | TGTGCCAGCAGCTTGTCTGGTATCGAGCAGTACTTC | CASSLSGIEQYF
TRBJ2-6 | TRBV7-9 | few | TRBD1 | TGTGCCAGCAGCTTAGTACAGGGGGCAAACTCTGGGGCCAACGTCCTGACTTTC | CASSLVQGANSGANVLTF
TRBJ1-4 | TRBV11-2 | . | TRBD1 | TGTGCCAGCAGCTTCCAACCGGGACAGGGAACTGAAAAACTGTTTTTT | CASSFQPGQGTEKLFF
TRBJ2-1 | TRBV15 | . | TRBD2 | TGTGCCACCAGCGGTCGAGGTCAGCGGGGGGGCCTGAGGGTGGCTGAGCAGTTCTTC | CATSGRGQRGGLRVAEQFF
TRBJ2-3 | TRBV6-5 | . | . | TGTGCCAGCTCTGAACAGGGCACAGATACGCAGTATTTT | CASSEQGTDTQYF
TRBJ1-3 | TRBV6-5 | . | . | TGTGCCAGCAAATACTCGACATTGGCTGGAAACACCATATATTTT | CASKYSTLAGNTIYF
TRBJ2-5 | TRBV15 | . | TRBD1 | TGTGCCACCAGCTTGAGGACAGGGATCGTGGAGACCCAGTACTTC | CATSLRTGIVETQYF
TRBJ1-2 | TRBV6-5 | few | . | TGTGCGTCGGCAGGGCTTTTTGGCTACACCTTC | CASAGLFGYTF
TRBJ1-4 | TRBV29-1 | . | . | TGCAGCGTTGGTCGGGACTCTGGGGAAAAACTGTTTTTT | CSVGRDSGEKLFF
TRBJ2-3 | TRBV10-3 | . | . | TGTGCCATCAGTTCGGGGGATACGCAGTATTTT | CAISSGDTQYF
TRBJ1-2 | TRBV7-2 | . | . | TGTGCCAGCAGCCCAGGACATTATAACTATGGCTACACCTTC | CASSPGHYNYGYTF
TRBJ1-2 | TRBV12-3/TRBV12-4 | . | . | TGTGCCAGCAGTCGATACAGGGTCTATGGCTACACCTTC | CASSRYRVYGYTF
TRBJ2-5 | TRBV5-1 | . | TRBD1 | TGCGCCAGCAGCTCAGGACAGGGTATCGGTCAAGAGACCCAGTACTTC | CASSSGQGIGQETQYF
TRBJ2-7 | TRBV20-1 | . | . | TGCAGTGCTAGTACCGCTCACGAGCAGTACTTC | CSASTAHEQYF
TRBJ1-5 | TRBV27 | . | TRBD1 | TGTGCCAGCAGTTCCCTTTCGACAGGGGGCAATCAGCCCCAGCATTTT | CASSSLSTGGNQPQHF
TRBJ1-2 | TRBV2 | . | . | TGTGCCAGCAGTGAGTACAGCTCCTATGGCTACACCTTC | CASSEYSSYGYTF
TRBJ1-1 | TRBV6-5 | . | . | TGTGCCAGCAGTTACTCGATCACAGCGCAAGCTTTCTTT | CASSYSITAQAFF
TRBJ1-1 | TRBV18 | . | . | TGTGCCAGCTCACCGGGCACATTGAACACTGAAGCTTTCTTT | CASSPGTLNTEAFF
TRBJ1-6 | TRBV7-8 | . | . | TGTGCCAGCAGCTTAGTTTCAGGGTATTCACCCCTCCACTTT | CASSLVSGYSPLHF
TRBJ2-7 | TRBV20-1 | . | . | TGCAGTGCTAGTATTCCCTCCTCCTCTTGGGAAAGAGGGTTCGAGCAGTACTTC | CSASIPSSSWERGFEQYF